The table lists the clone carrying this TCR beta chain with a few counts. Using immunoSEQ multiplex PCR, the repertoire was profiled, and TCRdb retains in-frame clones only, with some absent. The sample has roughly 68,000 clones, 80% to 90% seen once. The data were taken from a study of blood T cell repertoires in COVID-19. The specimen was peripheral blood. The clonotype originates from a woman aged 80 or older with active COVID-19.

The CDR3 region is CASSESGTVFYGYTF. CDR3 DNA: TGTGCCAGCAGTGAATCTGGGACTGTCTTCTATGGCTACACCTTC. This chain connects TRBV25-1 to TRBJ1-2; D is possibly TRBD1 (5 bases). CDR1 and CDR2 from the germline V gene are MGHDK and SYGVNS. With 1 base removed from V and 4 bases from J, the gap between germline ends came to 13 bases. This CDR3 has 15 amino acids.